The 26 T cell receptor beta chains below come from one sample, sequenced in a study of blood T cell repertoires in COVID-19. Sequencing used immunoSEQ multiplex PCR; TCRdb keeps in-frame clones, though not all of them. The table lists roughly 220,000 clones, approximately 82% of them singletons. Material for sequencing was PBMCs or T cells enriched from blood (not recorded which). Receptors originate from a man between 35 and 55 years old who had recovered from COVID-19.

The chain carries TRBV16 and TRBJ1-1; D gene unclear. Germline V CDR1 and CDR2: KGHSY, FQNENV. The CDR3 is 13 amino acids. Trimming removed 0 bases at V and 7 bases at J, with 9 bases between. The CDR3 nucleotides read TGTGCCAGCAGCCAATCGAGGGCTAGTGAAGCTTTCTTT. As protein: CASSQSRASEAFF.

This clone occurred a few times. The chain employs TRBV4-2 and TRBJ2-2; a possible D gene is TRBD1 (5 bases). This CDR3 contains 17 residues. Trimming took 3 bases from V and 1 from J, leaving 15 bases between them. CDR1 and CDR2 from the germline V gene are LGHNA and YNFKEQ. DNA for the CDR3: TGTGCCAGCAGCCAGAAGGGGCTGGTTTGGAACACCGGGGAGCTGTTTTTT. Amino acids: CASSQKGLVWNTGELFF.

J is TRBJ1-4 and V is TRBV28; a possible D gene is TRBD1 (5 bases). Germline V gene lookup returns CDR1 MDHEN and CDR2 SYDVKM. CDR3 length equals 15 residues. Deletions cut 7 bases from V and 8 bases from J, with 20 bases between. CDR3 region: CASTLPGGMREKLFF. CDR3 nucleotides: TGTGCCAGCACCCTCCCGGGGGGTATGAGGGAAAAACTGTTTTTT.

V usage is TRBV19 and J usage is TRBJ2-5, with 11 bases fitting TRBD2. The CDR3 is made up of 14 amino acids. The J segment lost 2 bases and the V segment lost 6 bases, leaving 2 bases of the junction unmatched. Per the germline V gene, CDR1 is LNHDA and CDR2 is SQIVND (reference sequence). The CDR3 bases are TGTGCCAGTAGACGGACTAGCGGGCAAGAGACCCAGTACTTC. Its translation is CASRRTSGQETQYF.

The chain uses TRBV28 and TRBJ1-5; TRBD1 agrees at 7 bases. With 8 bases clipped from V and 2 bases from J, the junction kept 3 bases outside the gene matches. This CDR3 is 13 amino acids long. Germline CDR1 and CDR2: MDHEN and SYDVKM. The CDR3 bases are TGTGCCAGCGGACAGGACCGCAATCAGCCCCAGCATTTT. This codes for CASGQDRNQPQHF.

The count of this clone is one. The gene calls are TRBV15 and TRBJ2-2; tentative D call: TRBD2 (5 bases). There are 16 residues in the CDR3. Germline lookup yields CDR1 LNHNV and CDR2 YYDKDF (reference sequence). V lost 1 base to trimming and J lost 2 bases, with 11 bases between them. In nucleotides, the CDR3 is TGTGCCACCAGCAGAGTTAGGGAGACTAACACCGGGGAGCTGTTTTTT. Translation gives CATSRVRETNTGELFF. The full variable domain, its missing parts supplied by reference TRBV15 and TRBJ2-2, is DAMVIQNPRYQVTQFGKPVTLSCSQTLNHNVMYWYQQKSSQAPKLLFHYYDKDFNNEADTPDNFQSRRPNTSFCFLDIRSPGLGDTAMYLCATSRVRETNTGELFFGEGSRLTVL.

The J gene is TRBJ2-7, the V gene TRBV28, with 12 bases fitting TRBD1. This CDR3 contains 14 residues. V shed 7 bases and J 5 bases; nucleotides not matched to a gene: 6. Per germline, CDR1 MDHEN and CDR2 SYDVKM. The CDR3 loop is CASTTGQGANEQYF. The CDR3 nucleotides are TGTGCCAGCACCACGGGACAGGGGGCCAACGAGCAGTACTTC.

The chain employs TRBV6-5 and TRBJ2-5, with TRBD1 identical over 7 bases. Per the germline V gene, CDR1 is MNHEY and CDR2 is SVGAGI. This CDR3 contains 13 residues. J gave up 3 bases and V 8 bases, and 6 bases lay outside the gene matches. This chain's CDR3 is CASCRGQEETQYF. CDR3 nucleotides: TGTGCCAGCTGCCGCGGACAGGAAGAGACCCAGTACTTC.

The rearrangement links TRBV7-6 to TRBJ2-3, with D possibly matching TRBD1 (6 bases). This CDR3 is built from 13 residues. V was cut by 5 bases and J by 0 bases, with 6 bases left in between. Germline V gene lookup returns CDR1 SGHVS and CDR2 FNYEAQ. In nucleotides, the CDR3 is TGTGCCAGCAGCCAGGGGAGCACAGATACGCAGTATTTT. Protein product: CASSQGSTDTQYF.

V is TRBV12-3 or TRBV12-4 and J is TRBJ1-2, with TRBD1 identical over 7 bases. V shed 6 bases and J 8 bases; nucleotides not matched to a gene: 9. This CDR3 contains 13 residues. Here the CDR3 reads CASSKTGDGGYTF. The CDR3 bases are TGTGCCAGCAGCAAAACAGGGGATGGAGGCTACACCTTC.

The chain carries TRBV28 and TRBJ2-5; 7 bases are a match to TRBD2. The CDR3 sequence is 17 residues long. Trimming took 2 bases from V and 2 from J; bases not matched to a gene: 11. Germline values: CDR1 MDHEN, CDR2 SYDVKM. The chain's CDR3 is CASSLPPGRGDQETQYF. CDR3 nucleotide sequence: TGTGCCAGCAGTTTACCCCCGGGACGGGGGGATCAAGAGACCCAGTACTTC.

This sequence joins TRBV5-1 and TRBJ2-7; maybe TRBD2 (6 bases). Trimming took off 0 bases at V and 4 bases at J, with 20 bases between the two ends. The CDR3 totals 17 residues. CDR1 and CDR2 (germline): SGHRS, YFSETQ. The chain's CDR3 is CASSLGPPGGAGYEQYF. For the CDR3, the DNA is TGCGCCAGCAGCTTGGGCCCTCCCGGGGGAGCAGGGTACGAGCAGTACTTC. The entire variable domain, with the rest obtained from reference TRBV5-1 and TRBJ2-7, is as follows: KAGVTQTPRYLIKTRGQQVTLSCSPISGHRSVSWYQQTPGQGLQFLFEYFSETQRNKGNFPGRFSGRQFSNSRSEMNVSTLELGDSALYLCASSLGPPGGAGYEQYFGPGTRLTVT.

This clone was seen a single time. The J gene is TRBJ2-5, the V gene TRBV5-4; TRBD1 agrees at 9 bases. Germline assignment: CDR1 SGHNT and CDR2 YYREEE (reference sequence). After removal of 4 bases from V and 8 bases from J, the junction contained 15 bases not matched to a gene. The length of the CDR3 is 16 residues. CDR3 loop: CASSTSQPGTGRTQYF. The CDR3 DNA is TGTGCCAGCAGCACGTCACAACCCGGGACAGGGAGAACCCAGTACTTC. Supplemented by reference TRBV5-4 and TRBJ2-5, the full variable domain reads ETGVTQSPTHLIKTRGQQVTLRCSSQSGHNTVSWYQQALGQGPQFIFQYYREEENGRGNFPPRFSGLQFPNYSSELNVNALELDDSALYLCASSTSQPGTGRTQYFGPGTRLLVL.

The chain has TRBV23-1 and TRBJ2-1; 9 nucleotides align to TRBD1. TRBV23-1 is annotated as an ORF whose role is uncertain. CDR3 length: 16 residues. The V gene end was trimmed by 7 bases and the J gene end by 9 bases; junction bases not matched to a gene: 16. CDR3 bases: TGCGCCAGCACTTCACGCCGGACAGGGGCCGGTCGTGAGCAGTTCTTC. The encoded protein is CASTSRRTGAGREQFF.

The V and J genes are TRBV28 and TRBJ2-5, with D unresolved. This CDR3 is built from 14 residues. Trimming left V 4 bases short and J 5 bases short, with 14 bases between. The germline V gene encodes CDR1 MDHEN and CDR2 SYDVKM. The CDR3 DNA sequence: TGTGCCAGCAGTTCGCCGACTCTCCCCGAGACCCAGTACTTC. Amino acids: CASSSPTLPETQYF. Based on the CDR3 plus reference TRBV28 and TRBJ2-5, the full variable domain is DVKVTQSSRYLVKRTGEKVFLECVQDMDHENMFWYRQDPGLGLRLIYFSYDVKMKEKGDIPEGYSVSREKKERFSLILESASTNQTSMYLCASSSPTLPETQYFGPGTRLLVL.

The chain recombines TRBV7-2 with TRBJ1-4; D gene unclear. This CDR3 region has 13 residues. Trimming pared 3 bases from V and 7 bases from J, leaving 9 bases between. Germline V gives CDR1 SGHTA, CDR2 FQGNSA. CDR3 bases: TGTGCCAGCAGCTTGCGGGAGCGTGAAAAACTGTTTTTT. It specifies CASSLREREKLFF.

The CDR3 DNA reads TGCAGCGTAGCGCAGGGGTCGAGCACAGATACGCAGTATTTT. The encoded protein is CSVAQGSSTDTQYF. The rearrangement uses TRBV29-1 and TRBJ2-3; D is possibly TRBD1 (6 bases). The CDR3 runs 14 residues. Trimming took off 6 bases at V and 0 bases at J, with 13 bases between the two ends. The germline V gene encodes CDR1 SQVTM and CDR2 ANQGSEA.

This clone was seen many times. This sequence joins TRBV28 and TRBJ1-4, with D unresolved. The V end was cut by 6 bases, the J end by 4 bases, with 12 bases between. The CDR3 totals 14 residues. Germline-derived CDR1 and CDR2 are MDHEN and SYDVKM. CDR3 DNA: TGTGCCAGCAGGGAGAGGGCAAATAATGAAAAACTGTTTTTT. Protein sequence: CASRERANNEKLFF.

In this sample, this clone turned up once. The CDR3 sequence: CASPQGEAPYGYTF. The CDR3 nucleotides are TGTGCCAGCCCTCAAGGCGAGGCACCCTATGGCTACACCTTC. The chain has TRBV2 and TRBJ1-2; D is unclear. V lost 8 bases and J 4 bases, leaving 17 bases between the germline ends. Germline lookup yields CDR1 SNHLY and CDR2 FYNNEI. This CDR3 is 14 amino acids long.

The CDR3 here is CASSPPVETQYF. In DNA, the CDR3 is TGTGCCAGCAGCCCCCCCGTGGAGACCCAGTACTTC. The chain employs TRBV28 and TRBJ2-5; D is uncertain. The CDR3 contains 12 residues. The germline gives CDR1 MDHEN, CDR2 SYDVKM. Deletions cut 6 bases from V and 5 bases from J, with 10 bases between. Based on the CDR3 plus reference TRBV28 and TRBJ2-5, the full variable domain is DVKVTQSSRYLVKRTGEKVFLECVQDMDHENMFWYRQDPGLGLRLIYFSYDVKMKEKGDIPEGYSVSREKKERFSLILESASTNQTSMYLCASSPPVETQYFGPGTRLLVL.

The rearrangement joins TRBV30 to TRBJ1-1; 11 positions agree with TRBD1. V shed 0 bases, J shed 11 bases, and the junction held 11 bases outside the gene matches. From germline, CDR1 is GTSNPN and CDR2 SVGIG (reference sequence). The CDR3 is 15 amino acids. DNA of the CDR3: TGTGCCTGGAGTGTTTCAGCAGGACAGGGGGCGCCGGCTTTCTTT. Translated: CAWSVSAGQGAPAFF.

This CDR3 is CASSYPRSTMNTEAFF. CDR3 DNA sequence: TGTGCCAGCAGTTACCCCCGCAGTACTATGAACACTGAAGCTTTCTTT. This chain links TRBV6-2 or TRBV6-3 with TRBJ1-1; D gene unclear. Germline assignment: CDR1 MNHEY and CDR2 SVGEGT. The V end was cut by 2 bases, the J end by 0 bases, with 13 bases between. The CDR3 is 16 amino acids.

The CDR3 region has the DNA TGCGCCAGCAGCCAAGCCAGGGGACAGCCCCAGCATTTT. Amino acid sequence: CASSQARGQPQHF. V gene TRBV4-1 combines with J gene TRBJ1-5; D possibly corresponds to TRBD1 (6 bases). Germline V CDR1 and CDR2: MGHRA, YSYEKL. This CDR3 comprises 13 residues. V shed 1 base and J shed 7 bases, with 8 bases lying between them.

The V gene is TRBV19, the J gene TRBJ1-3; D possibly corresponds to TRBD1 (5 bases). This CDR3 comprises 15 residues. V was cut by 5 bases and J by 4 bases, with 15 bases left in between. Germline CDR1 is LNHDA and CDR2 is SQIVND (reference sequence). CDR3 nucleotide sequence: TGTGCCAGTAGTTTGTCAGGGCAAGTCGGAAACACCATATATTTT. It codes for CASSLSGQVGNTIYF.

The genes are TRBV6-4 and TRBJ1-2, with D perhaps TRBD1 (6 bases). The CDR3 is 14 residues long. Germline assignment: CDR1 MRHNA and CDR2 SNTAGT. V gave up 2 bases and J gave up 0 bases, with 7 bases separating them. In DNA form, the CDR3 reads TGTGCCAGCAGTGACGGGGGCTCTAACTATGGCTACACCTTC. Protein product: CASSDGGSNYGYTF.

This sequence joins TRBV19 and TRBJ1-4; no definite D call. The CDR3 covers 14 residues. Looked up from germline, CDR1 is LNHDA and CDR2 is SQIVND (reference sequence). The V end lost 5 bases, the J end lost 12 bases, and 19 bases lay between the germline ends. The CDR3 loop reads CASSVPQHWRELFF. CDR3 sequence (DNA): TGTGCCAGTAGTGTTCCCCAACACTGGCGGGAACTGTTTTTT.